This T cell receptor (beta chain) was identified in a study of CD8 T cells in ankylosing spondylitis. Study-wide points: Apparently characteristic of ankylosing spondylitis blood was a TCR beta motif (about 8 highly homologous variants). According to the report, clones linked to the disease were significantly enriched in matched synovial fluid samples taken from ankylosing spondylitis patients.

This clonotype was detected ten times or more. Its antigen is undetermined. It was by quantitative 5'-RACE with molecular barcodes that TCR beta libraries were made. TCRdb re-derived calls from the 5' RACE reads in MiXCR, one entry per CDR3 protein. The table shows 200,000 to 250,000 distinct CDR3 sequences, with approximately 12% occurring only once. The sample consisted of blood, either unsorted or a sorted T cell fraction (not recorded which). The sequence was collected from a male donor with ankylosing spondylitis or in good health (not recorded which).

CDR3 amino acids: CSAEVFADTQYF. DNA for the CDR3: TGCAGTGCCGAAGTATTCGCAGATACGCAGTATTTT. The chain joins TRBV20-1 to TRBJ2-3; D is uncertain. V lost 6 bases to trimming and J lost 4 bases, with 11 bases between them. Germline lookup yields CDR1 DFQATT and CDR2 SNEGSKA (reference sequence). The CDR3 contains 12 residues.